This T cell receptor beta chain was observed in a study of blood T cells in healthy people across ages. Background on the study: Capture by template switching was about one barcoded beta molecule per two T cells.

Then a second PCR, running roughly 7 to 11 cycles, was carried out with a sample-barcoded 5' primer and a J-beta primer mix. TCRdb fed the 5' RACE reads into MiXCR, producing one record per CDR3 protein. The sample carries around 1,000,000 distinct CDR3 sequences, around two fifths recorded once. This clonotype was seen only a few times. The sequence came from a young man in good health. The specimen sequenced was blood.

The CDR3 nucleotides read TGTGCCATCAGTGATTTCGGGACAGCTGCCGGGAATTCACCCCTCCACTTT. This translates into CAISDFGTAAGNSPLHF. The V gene is TRBV10-3, the J gene TRBJ1-6; 7 bases map to TRBD1. J lost 7 bases, V lost 3 bases, and 12 bases had no gene match. The CDR3 consists of 17 residues. Germline V gives CDR1 ENHRY, CDR2 SYGVKD.